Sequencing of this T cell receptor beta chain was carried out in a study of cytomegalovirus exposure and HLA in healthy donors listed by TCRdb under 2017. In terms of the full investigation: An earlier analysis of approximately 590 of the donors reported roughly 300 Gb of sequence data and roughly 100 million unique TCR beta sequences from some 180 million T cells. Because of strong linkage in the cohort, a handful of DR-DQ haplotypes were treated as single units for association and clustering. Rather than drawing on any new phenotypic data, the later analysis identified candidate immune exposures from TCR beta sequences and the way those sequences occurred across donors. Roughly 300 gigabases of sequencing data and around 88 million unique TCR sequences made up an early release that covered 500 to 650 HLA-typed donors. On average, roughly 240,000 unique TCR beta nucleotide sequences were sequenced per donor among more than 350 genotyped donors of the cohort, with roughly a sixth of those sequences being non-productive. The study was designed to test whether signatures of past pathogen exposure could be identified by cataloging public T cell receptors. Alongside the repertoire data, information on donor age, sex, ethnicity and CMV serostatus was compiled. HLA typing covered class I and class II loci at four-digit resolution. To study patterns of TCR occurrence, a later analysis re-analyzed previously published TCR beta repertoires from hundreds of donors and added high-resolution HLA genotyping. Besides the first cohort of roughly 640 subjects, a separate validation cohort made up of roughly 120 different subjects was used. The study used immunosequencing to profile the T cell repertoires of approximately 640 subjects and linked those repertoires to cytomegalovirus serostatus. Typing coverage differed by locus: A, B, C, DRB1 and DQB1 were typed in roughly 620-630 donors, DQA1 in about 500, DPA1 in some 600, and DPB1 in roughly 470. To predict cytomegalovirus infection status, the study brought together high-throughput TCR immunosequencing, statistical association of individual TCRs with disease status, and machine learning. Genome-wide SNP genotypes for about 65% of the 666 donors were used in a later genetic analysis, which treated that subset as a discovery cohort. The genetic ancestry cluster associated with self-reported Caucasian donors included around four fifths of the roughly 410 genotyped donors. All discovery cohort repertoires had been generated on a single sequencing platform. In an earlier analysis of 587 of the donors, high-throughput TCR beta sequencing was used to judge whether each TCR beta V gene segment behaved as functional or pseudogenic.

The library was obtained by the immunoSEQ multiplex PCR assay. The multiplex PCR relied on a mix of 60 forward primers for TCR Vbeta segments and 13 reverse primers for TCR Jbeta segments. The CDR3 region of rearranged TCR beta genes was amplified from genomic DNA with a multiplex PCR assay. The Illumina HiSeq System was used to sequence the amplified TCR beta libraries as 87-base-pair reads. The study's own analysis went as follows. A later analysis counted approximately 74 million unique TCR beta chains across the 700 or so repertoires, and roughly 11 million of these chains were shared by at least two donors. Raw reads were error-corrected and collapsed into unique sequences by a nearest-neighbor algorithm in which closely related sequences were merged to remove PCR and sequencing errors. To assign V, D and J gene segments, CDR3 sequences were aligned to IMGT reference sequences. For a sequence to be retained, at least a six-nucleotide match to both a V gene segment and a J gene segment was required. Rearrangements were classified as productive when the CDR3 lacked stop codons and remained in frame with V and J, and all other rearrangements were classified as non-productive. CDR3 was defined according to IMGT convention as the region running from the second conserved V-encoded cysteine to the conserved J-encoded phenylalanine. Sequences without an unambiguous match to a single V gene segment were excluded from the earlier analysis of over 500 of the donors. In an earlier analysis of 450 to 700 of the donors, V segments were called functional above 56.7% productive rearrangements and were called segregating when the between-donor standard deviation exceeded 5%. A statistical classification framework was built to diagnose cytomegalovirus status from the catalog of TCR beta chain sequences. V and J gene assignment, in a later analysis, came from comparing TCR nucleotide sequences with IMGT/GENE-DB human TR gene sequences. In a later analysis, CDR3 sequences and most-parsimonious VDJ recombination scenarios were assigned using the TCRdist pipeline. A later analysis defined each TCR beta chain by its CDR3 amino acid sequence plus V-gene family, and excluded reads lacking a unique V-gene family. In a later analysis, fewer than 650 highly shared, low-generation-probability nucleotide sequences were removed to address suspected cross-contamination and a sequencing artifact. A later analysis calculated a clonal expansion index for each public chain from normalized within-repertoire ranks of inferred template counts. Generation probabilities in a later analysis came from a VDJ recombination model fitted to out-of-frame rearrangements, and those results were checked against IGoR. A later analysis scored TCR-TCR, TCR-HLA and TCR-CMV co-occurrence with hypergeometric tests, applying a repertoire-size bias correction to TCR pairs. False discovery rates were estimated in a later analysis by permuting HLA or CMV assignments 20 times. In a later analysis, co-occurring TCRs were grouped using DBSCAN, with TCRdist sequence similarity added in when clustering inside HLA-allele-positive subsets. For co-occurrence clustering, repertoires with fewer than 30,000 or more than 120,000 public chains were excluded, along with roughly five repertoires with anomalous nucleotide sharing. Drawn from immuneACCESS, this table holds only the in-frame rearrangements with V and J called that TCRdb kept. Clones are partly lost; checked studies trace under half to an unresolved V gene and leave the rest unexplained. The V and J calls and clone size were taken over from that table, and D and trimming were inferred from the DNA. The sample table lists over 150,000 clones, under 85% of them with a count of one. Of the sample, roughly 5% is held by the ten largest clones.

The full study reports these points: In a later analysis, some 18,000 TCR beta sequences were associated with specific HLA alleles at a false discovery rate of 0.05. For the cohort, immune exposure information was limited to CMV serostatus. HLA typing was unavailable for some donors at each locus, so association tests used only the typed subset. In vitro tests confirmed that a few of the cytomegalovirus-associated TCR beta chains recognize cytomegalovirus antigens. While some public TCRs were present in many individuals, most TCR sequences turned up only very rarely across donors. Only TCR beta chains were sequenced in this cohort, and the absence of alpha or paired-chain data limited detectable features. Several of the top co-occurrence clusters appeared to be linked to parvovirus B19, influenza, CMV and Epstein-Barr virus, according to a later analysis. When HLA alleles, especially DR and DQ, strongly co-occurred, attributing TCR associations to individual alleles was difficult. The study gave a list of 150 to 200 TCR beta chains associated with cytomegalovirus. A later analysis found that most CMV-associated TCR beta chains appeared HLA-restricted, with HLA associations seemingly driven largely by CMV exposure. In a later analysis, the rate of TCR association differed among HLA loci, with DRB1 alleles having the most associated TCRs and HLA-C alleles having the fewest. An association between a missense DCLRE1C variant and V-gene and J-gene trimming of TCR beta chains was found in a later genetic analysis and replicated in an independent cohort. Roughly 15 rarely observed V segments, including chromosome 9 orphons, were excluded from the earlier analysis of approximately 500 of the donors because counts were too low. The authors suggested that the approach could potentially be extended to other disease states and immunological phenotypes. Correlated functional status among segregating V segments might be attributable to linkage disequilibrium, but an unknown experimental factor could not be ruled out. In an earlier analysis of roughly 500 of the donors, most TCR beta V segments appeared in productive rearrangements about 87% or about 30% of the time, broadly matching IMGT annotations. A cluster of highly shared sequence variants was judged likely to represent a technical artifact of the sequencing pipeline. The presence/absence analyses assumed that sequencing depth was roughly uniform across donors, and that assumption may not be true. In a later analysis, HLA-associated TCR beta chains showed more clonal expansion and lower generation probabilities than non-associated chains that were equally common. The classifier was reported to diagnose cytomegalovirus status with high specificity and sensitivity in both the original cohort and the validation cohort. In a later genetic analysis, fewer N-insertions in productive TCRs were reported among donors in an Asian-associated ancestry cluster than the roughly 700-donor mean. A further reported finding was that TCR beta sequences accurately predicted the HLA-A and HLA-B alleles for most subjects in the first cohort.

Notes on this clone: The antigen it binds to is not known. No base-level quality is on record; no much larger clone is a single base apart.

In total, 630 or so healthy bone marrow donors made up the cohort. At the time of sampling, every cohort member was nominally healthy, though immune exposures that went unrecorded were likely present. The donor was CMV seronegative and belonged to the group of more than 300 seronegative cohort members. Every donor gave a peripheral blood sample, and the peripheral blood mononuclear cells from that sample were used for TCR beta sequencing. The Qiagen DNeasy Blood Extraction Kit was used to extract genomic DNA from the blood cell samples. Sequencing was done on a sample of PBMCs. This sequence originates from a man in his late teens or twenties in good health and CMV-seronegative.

The CDR3 loop reads CATSRDQGGVETQYF. The sequenced DNA is TGTGCCACCAGCAGAGATCAGGGGGGAGTAGAGACCCAGTACTTC. The chain is made from TRBV15 and TRBJ2-5; TRBD1 might be the D gene, on 7 matching bases. The germline V gene encodes CDR1 LNHNV and CDR2 YYDKDF (reference sequence). The trim is 0 bases for V and 4 bases for J, with a gap of 12 bases between the germline ends. The CDR3 starts with the cysteine, ends with the phenylalanine, and has 15 residues. Of all the DNA, just the CDR3 is kept, 45 bases in frame from base 1.